Ten or more counts support the clone carrying this T cell receptor beta chain. For repertoire sequencing, the TCR beta CDR3 regions were amplified from RNA transcripts. The first-round RT-PCR employed HTBI primers together with the Qiagen OneStep RT-PCR kit. A multiplex PCR was then performed as the second round. A single record per CDR3 protein comes from TCRdb applying MiXCR to the multiplex PCR reads. The repertoire holds 300,000 to 400,000 distinct CDR3 sequences, with about a sixth as singletons. These data are taken from a study of Graves' ophthalmopathy and Graves' hyperthyroidism. Germline assignment: CDR1 DFQATT and CDR2 SNEGSKA (reference sequence). Germline trimming cut 6 bases from V and 6 bases from J; bases unmatched to any gene: 10. The CDR3 covers 15 residues.

The TCR originated in an adult woman with stable Graves' hyperthyroidism. The J gene is TRBJ1-6, the V gene TRBV20-1, with 8 bases aligning to TRBD1. Sequencing was carried out using peripheral blood. CDR3 nucleotide sequence: TGCAGTGCGCAAGCGACGGACAGGGTTAATTCACCCCTCCACTTT. Translation: CSAQATDRVNSPLHF.